This T cell receptor beta chain was profiled in a study of blood T cell repertoires in COVID-19. About the research overall: From T cells, B-cell-depleted T cells, or PBMCs came the material, which was cDNA or gDNA.

This clone was detected ten times or more. The table came from immunoSEQ multiplex PCR; TCRdb's copy has only in-frame clones and leaves some out. Of more than 85,000 clones in the sample, under 80% were seen once. The CDR3 has 14 amino acids. Trimming took 6 bases from V and 5 from J; bases not matched to a gene: 7. Germline V gives CDR1 MDHEN, CDR2 SYDVKM. The sample consisted of peripheral blood. The receptor's source is a woman in her 70s with acute or convalescent COVID-19. The chain recombines TRBV28 with TRBJ1-1; 9 positions match TRBD1. Here the CDR3 reads CASRELQGATEAFF. The CDR3 DNA reads as TGTGCCAGCAGAGAACTACAGGGGGCTACTGAAGCTTTCTTT.